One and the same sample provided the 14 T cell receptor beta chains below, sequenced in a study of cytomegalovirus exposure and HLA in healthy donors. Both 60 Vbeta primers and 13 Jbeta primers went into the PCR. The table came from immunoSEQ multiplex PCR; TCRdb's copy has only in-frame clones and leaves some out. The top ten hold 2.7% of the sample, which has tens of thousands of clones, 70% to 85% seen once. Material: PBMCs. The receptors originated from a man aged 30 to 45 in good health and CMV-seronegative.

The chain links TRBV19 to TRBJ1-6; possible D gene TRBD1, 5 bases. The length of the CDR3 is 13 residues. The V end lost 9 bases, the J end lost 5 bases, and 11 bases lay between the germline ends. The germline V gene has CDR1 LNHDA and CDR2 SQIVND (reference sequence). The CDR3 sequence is CASKTANNSPLHF. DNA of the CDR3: TGTGCCAGCAAGACAGCGAATAATTCACCCCTCCACTTT.

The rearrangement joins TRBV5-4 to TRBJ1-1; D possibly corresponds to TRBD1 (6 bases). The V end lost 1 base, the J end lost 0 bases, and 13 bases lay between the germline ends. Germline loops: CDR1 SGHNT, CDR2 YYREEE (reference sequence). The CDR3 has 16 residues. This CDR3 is CASSLQGHNMNTEAFF. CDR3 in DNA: TGTGCCAGCAGCTTGCAGGGACATAACATGAACACTGAAGCTTTCTTT. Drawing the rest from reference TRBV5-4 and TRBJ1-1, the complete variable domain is ETGVTQSPTHLIKTRGQQVTLRCSSQSGHNTVSWYQQALGQGPQFIFQYYREEENGRGNFPPRFSGLQFPNYSSELNVNALELDDSALYLCASSLQGHNMNTEAFFGQGTRLTVV.

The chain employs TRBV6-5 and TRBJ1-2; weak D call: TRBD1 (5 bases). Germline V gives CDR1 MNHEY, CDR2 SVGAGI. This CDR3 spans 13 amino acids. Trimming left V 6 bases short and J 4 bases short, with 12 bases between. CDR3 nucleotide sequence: TGTGCCAGCAGAAACCAGGGTACCTATGGCTACACCTTC. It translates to CASRNQGTYGYTF.

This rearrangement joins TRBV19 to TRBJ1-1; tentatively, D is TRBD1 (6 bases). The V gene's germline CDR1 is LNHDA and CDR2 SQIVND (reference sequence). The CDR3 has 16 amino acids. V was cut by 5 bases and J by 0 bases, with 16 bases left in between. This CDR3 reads CASSQRQVPMNTEAFF. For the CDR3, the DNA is TGTGCCAGTAGTCAAAGACAGGTACCTATGAACACTGAAGCTTTCTTT.

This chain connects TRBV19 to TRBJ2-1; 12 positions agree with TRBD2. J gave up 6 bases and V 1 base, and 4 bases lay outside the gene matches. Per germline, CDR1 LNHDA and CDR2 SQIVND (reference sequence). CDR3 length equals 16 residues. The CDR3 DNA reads TGTGCCAGTAGTATAGGCACTAGCGGGGGGTTCAATGAGCAGTTCTTC. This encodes CASSIGTSGGFNEQFF.

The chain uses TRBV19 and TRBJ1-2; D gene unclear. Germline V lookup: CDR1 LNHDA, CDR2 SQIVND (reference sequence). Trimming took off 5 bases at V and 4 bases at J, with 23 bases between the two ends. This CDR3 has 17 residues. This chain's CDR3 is CASSSELSGREGYGYTF. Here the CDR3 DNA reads TGTGCCAGTAGTTCTGAATTATCTGGGCGTGAGGGCTATGGCTACACCTTC.

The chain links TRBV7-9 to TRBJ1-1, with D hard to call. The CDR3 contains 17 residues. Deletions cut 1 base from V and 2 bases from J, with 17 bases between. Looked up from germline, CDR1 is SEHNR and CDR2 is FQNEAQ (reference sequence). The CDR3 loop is CASSLDEWGGFNTEAFF. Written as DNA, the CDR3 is TGTGCCAGCAGCTTAGATGAGTGGGGAGGTTTTAACACTGAAGCTTTCTTT.

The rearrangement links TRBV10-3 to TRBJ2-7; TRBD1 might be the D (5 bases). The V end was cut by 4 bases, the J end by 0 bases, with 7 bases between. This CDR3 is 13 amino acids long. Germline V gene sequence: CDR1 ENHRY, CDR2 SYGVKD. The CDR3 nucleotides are TGTGCCATCAGTGTAGGGGTCTCCTACGAGCAGTACTTC. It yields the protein CAISVGVSYEQYF.

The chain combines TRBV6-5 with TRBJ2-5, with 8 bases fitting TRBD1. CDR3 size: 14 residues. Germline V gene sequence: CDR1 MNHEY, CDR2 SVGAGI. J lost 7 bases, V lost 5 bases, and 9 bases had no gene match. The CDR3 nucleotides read TGTGCCAGCAGTCAGGGACAGGCCCAGGGGACCCAGTACTTC. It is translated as CASSQGQAQGTQYF.

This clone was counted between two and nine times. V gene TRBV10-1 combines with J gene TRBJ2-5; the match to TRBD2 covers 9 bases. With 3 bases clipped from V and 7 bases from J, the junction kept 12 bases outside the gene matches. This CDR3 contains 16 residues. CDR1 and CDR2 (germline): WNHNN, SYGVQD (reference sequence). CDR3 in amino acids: CASSDGSASGASTQYF. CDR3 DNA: TGCGCCAGCAGTGACGGTTCGGCTAGCGGGGCCTCGACCCAGTACTTC.

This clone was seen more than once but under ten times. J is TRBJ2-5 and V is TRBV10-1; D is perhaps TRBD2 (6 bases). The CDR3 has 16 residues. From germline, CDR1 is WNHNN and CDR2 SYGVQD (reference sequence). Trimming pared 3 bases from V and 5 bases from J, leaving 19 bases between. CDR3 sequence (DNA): TGCGCCAGCAGTGAAGGCGGGACTCTCTCACGGGAGACCCAGTACTTC. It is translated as CASSEGGTLSRETQYF.

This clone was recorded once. This chain's CDR3 is CASSTGTGFEQYF. The CDR3 DNA reads TGTGCCAGCAGCACAGGGACAGGGTTCGAGCAGTACTTC. The chain links TRBV11-2 to TRBJ2-7, with 9 nucleotides matching TRBD1. The CDR3 runs 13 residues. Germline trimming cut 5 bases from V and 6 bases from J; bases unmatched to any gene: 5. From germline, CDR1 is SGHAT and CDR2 FQNNGV.

DNA for the CDR3: TGCGCCAGCAGCCAAACCCAGTCCGTGGAAAAACTGTTTTTT. As protein: CASSQTQSVEKLFF. V is TRBV4-1 and J is TRBJ1-4; no reliable D call. Trimming pared 2 bases from V and 8 bases from J, leaving 12 bases between. Germline CDR1 and CDR2: MGHRA and YSYEKL. The CDR3 is 14 residues long.

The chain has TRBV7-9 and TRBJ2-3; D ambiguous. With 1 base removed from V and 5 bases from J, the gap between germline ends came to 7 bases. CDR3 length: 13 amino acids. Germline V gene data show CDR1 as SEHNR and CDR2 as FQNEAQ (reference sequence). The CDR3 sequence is CASSLDGLDTQYF. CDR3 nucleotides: TGTGCCAGCAGCTTAGACGGGTTAGATACGCAGTATTTT.